The clone carrying this T cell receptor (beta chain) appeared once. Its specificity is not known. The data were produced by immunoSEQ multiplex PCR, yet TCRdb's version contains in-frame clones alone and is incomplete. This sample has 55,000 to 65,000 clones; about 80% occur once, and the top ten carry approximately 0.39%. The sample originates from a study of memory CD4+ T cells and cytomegalovirus serostatus. This CDR3 is 14 amino acids long. Germline CDR1 is SNHLY and CDR2 is FYNNEI. V gave up 6 bases and J gave up 9 bases; unmatched junction bases: 6. The sort gate was single viable CD3+CD4+CD8-CD45RO+ cells for memory CD4+ T cells. Total CD4+ T cells were enriched by CD4 positive selection. General study results and limits: CMV serostatus prediction reached median AUC approximately 0.95, or 0.91 with US-trained model.

The receptor was isolated from an adult in good health and CMV-seronegative. V gene TRBV2 combines with J gene TRBJ1-6, with TRBD1 matching over 9 bases. What was sequenced was memory CD4+ T cells from blood. The DNA for the CDR3 is TGTGCCAGCAGGGTGGGACAGGGTTCTTCACCCCTCCACTTT. It yields the protein CASRVGQGSSPLHF.